Given below is one TCR beta chain in context. Both 60 Vbeta primers and 13 Jbeta primers went into the PCR. This table comes from immunoSEQ multiplex PCR, and its TCRdb copy is limited to in-frame clones, with some not included. Found here are roughly 120,000 clones, 80% of them singletons; the top ten hold 5.3%. This specimen belongs to a study of cytomegalovirus exposure and HLA in healthy donors. Study-level information: Earlier results showed roughly 120 million unique TCR beta sequences derived from around 170 million T cells.

Deletions cut 5 bases from V and 2 bases from J, with 14 bases between. The germline V gene encodes CDR1 MGHDK and CDR2 SYGVNS. The CDR3 is made up of 15 amino acids. Each donor's status was that of a healthy bone marrow donor. Material: PBMCs. This TCR was sampled from a man aged 30-40 years in good health and CMV-seronegative. The chain combines TRBV25-1 with TRBJ2-3; D perhaps matches TRBD2 (7 bases). CDR3: CASSISRGPTDTQYF. The DNA of the CDR3 is TGTGCCAGCAGTATTTCGCGGGGGCCCACAGATACGCAGTATTTT.